What follows are 26 T cell receptor beta chains derived from one specimen sequenced in a study of T cells after yellow fever vaccination (dated by TCRdb to 2018 to 2020). The library relied on 5' RACE. TCRdb records Illumina NovaSeq 6000 as the sequencer. TCRdb reran the public reads through fastp at Q25 and MiXCR, keeping productive beta chains. Rows with one shared CDR3 protein collapse into an entry with the most common genes and DNA. Recorded for this sample are a few hundred thousand distinct CDR3 sequences; 3.6% of them occurred a single time. The top ten constitute around 19% of the sample. Explained via the paper, the treatment or condition label denotes: live attenuated yellow fever vaccine strain. The sample here was PBMCs, taken 15 days after the yellow fever booster vaccination. Every receptor here comes from a young man who received the YFV17D yellow fever vaccine.

Ten or more counts support this clonotype. The rearrangement uses TRBV4-3 and TRBJ2-7; weak D call: TRBD2 (5 bases). The V and J ends lost 3 bases and 1 base respectively, with 13 bases between them. The germline V gene encodes CDR1 LGHNA and CDR2 YSLEER. The CDR3 runs to 15 residues. Written as DNA, the CDR3 is TGCGCCAGCAGCCAGGCCAGCGGTTGGTCCTACGAGCAGTACTTC. It is translated as CASSQASGWSYEQYF.

This clonotype has more than one count but fewer than ten. This chain joins TRBV5-1 and TRBJ2-2, with 10 bases fitting TRBD2. CDR1 and CDR2 from the germline V gene are SGHRS and YFSETQ. This CDR3 comprises 16 residues. V was clipped by 0 bases and J by 4 bases; unmatched bases: 3. CDR3 sequence reads: CASSLVASGGTGELFF. The CDR3 region has the DNA TGCGCCAGCAGCTTGGTGGCTAGCGGGGGCACCGGGGAGCTGTTTTTT.

The table lists this clonotype with many counts. This chain connects TRBV28 to TRBJ2-7, with TRBD1 matching 7 bases. V was clipped by 6 bases and J by 1 base; unmatched bases: 9. This CDR3 is built from 15 residues. Looked up from germline, CDR1 is MDHEN and CDR2 is SYDVKM. The DNA for the CDR3 is TGTGCCAGCAGCTCCGACAGGGAAAGATCCTACGAGCAGTACTTC. Translation gives CASSSDRERSYEQYF.

This clonotype was found many times. V usage is TRBV12-3 or TRBV12-4 and J usage is TRBJ2-7, with D perhaps assigned TRBD1 or TRBD2 (6 bases each). This CDR3 is 16 amino acids long. Trimming cost V 4 bases and J 4 bases, with 20 bases left between them. In DNA form, the CDR3 reads TGTGCCAGCAGTTCCAAACAGGGAGGATTGGTATACGAGCAGTACTTC. Protein product: CASSSKQGGLVYEQYF.

This clonotype was found many times. This CDR3 reads CSARDTGWGEAFF. CDR3 nucleotides: TGCAGTGCTAGAGATACCGGGTGGGGTGAAGCTTTCTTT. J is TRBJ1-1 and V is TRBV20-1; no reliable D call. Germline CDR1 DFQATT, CDR2 SNEGSKA (reference sequence). Trimming left V 0 bases short and J 7 bases short, with 12 bases between. This CDR3 contains 13 residues.

This clonotype was seen repeatedly, ten times or more. The chain couples TRBV30 to TRBJ2-3; 8 nucleotides align to TRBD1. After removal of 5 bases from V and 11 bases from J, the junction contained 12 bases not matched to a gene. The CDR3 is made up of 13 amino acids. Looked up from germline, CDR1 is GTSNPN and CDR2 is SVGIG (reference sequence). Here the CDR3 reads CAWRQNPGTGQYF. In DNA, the CDR3 is TGTGCCTGGCGACAAAACCCCGGGACAGGGCAGTATTTT.

There are many counts of this clonotype. CDR3 protein: CAISESTSGGADTQYF. Here the CDR3 DNA reads TGTGCCATCAGTGAGTCGACTAGCGGGGGGGCAGATACGCAGTATTTT. The chain links TRBV10-3 to TRBJ2-3, with 14 bases aligning to TRBD2. Germline values: CDR1 ENHRY, CDR2 SYGVKD. Trimming removed 0 bases from V and 4 bases from J; junction bases left unmatched: 0. The CDR3 extends over 16 amino acids.

Ten or more counts support this clonotype. The rearrangement uses TRBV12-3 or TRBV12-4 and TRBJ2-2; the D gene is possibly TRBD1 (6 bases). This CDR3 is built from 13 residues. Trimming stripped 6 bases from V and 5 bases from J, with 10 bases between. As DNA, the CDR3 is TGTGCCAGCAGGGTTACAGGGACCGGGGAGCTGTTTTTT. This encodes CASRVTGTGELFF.

This clonotype appeared many times. The chain joins TRBV5-6 to TRBJ1-2; 9 bases line up with TRBD1. V trimming: 7 bases; J trimming: 0 bases; junction bases outside the gene matches: 10. This CDR3 is 16 amino acids long. Germline V gene sequence: CDR1 SGHDT, CDR2 YYEEEE. CDR3 residues: CASGQPRDRANYGYTF. DNA of the CDR3: TGTGCCAGCGGGCAGCCCCGGGACAGGGCTAACTATGGCTACACCTTC.

The chain recombines TRBV4-3 with TRBJ1-4, with no clear D. Germline assignment: CDR1 LGHNA and CDR2 YSLEER. This CDR3 contains 16 residues. Trimming shortened V by 0 bases and J by 2 bases, and 10 bases separated the two germline ends. The CDR3 sequence is CASSQDARPTNEKLFF. DNA for the CDR3: TGCGCCAGCAGCCAAGATGCGAGACCCACTAATGAAAAACTGTTTTTT.

At least ten counts were recorded for this clonotype. This chain links TRBV30 with TRBJ1-2; D is ambiguous. Germline V gene sequence: CDR1 GTSNPN, CDR2 SVGIG (reference sequence). The length of the CDR3 is 13 residues. V lost 0 bases to trimming and J lost 8 bases, with 13 bases between them. CDR3 sequence: CAWSVLSGKGYTF. The CDR3 bases are TGTGCCTGGAGTGTACTCTCGGGGAAGGGCTACACCTTC.

This clonotype was seen many times. The J gene is TRBJ1-1, the V gene TRBV12-3 or TRBV12-4; D might be TRBD1 (5 bases). CDR3 size: 14 residues. The ends were cut back, 3 bases at V and 6 bases at J, with 14 bases in the middle. The CDR3 sequence: CASSLVGLGAEAFF. CDR3 nucleotides: TGTGCCAGCAGTTTGGTGGGCCTGGGGGCTGAAGCTTTCTTT.

The sample holds many counts of this clonotype. Mismatch with germline at one junction end may stem from a read error. V is TRBV6-6 and J is TRBJ1-1; perhaps TRBD1 as D (6 bases). The CDR3 spans 12 residues. Germline V gene sequence: CDR1 MNHNY, CDR2 SVGAGI (reference sequence). CDR3 DNA sequence: TGTGCCACCGCAGGGGTGGGGACTGAGGCTTTCTTT. It encodes CATAGVGTEAFF.

This clonotype was detected ten times or more. The J gene is TRBJ2-1, the V gene TRBV6-5; D may correspond to TRBD1 or TRBD2 (5 bases each). V lost 2 bases and J 5 bases, leaving 7 bases between the germline ends. CDR1 MNHEY and CDR2 SVGAGI come from the germline V gene. The CDR3 sequence is 13 residues long. The CDR3 protein is CASSYGDDNEQFF. Here the CDR3 DNA reads TGTGCCAGCAGTTACGGGGACGACAATGAGCAGTTCTTC.

This clonotype was picked up many times. The genes are TRBV7-2 and TRBJ2-5; D remains ambiguous. The CDR3 spans 14 residues. The V gene's germline CDR1 is SGHTA and CDR2 FQGNSA. With 5 bases removed from V and 6 bases from J, the gap between germline ends came to 16 bases. The CDR3 region is CASSPGPNGKTQYF. CDR3 nucleotides: TGTGCCAGCAGCCCCGGGCCGAATGGAAAGACCCAGTACTTC.

This clonotype was detected many times. V is TRBV5-4 and J is TRBJ2-2; D perhaps matches TRBD1 (5 bases). V was shortened by 4 bases and J by 1 base, with 14 bases between the two germline ends. The V gene's germline CDR1 is SGHNT and CDR2 YYREEE (reference sequence). CDR3 length: 16 residues. CDR3 loop: CASSPLGAGNTGELFF. The CDR3 DNA sequence: TGTGCCAGCAGCCCACTTGGGGCAGGGAACACCGGGGAGCTGTTTTTT. The full variable domain, completed using reference TRBV5-4 and TRBJ2-2, is ETGVTQSPTHLIKTRGQQVTLRCSSQSGHNTVSWYQQALGQGPQFIFQYYREEENGRGNFPPRFSGLQFPNYSSELNVNALELDDSALYLCASSPLGAGNTGELFFGEGSRLTVL.

Details on this clonotype: A much more abundant neighbour one base away suggests this may be a read error. CDR3 amino acids: CASSPSPGELFF. CDR3 coding DNA: TGTGCCTCCAGCCCAAGTCCCGGGGAGCTGTTTTTT. J is TRBJ2-2 and V is TRBV15, with D unclear. Germline CDR1 is LNHNV and CDR2 is YYDKDF (reference sequence). This CDR3 spans 12 amino acids.

This clonotype was picked up many times. The gene calls are TRBV3-1 and TRBJ2-1; 9 nucleotides match TRBD2. This CDR3 has 16 residues. Per germline, CDR1 LGHDT and CDR2 YNNKEL (reference sequence). After removal of 4 bases from V and 5 bases from J, the junction contained 9 bases not matched to a gene. This CDR3 is CASSPYPLAGNNEQFF. The CDR3 DNA reads as TGTGCCAGCAGCCCCTATCCCCTAGCGGGAAACAATGAGCAGTTCTTC.

This clonotype was seen repeatedly, ten times or more. The chain has TRBV12-3 or TRBV12-4 and TRBJ1-1; 8 bases align to TRBD1. The CDR3 runs to 15 residues. The J segment lost 0 bases and the V segment lost 2 bases, leaving 2 bases of the junction unmatched. DNA of the CDR3: TGTGCCAGCAGTTTACCAGGGGGCTTGAACACTGAAGCTTTCTTT. This codes for CASSLPGGLNTEAFF.

Many counts were recorded for this clonotype. The chain links TRBV5-1 to TRBJ2-4; D tentatively reads TRBD1 or TRBD2 (6 bases each). The germline CDR1 and CDR2 sequences are SGHRS and YFSETQ. V was shortened by 1 base and J by 8 bases, with 19 bases between the two germline ends. The CDR3 extends over 16 amino acids. The CDR3 loop is CASSLNGGRLSHIQYF. CDR3 nucleotides: TGCGCCAGCAGCTTGAACGGGGGCAGGCTTAGTCACATTCAGTACTTC.

This clonotype was picked up many times. The chain combines TRBV16 with TRBJ1-5, with D hard to call. Between the trimmed V and J ends, which lost 7 bases and 4 bases, there was a span of 20 bases. The CDR3 is 16 amino acids. Per the germline V gene, CDR1 is KGHSY and CDR2 is FQNENV. CDR3 sequence reads: CASTHSGVTRNQPQHF. The CDR3 DNA reads TGTGCCAGCACCCATTCCGGGGTGACGAGGAATCAGCCCCAGCATTTT.

This clonotype has a count of ten or more. The rearrangement joins TRBV7-2 to TRBJ1-1; the D is unclear. The ends were cut back, 3 bases at V and 0 bases at J, with 8 bases in the middle. Germline CDR1 is SGHTA and CDR2 is FQGNSA. This CDR3 comprises 14 residues. The CDR3 DNA is TGTGCCAGCAGCTTTCTCAACATGAACACTGAAGCTTTCTTT. This sequence encodes CASSFLNMNTEAFF.

This clonotype was observed at least ten times. This likely comes from a read error, as the CDR3 has no conserved phenylalanine or tryptophan at its end. It is unclear where the CDR3 begins or ends on the DNA, so no DNA is shown, and the CDR3 is as TCRdb lists it. The chain is built from TRBV11-2 and TRBJ2-3; the table's D call of TRBD1 was not tested on the DNA. Germline V lookup: CDR1 SGHAT, CDR2 FQNNGV. The CDR3 comprises 12 residues, both ends counted. This chain's CDR3 is CASSLGWGAVGI.

This clonotype was recorded many times. The V call is TRBV20-1, the J call TRBJ1-1; 7 nucleotides agree with TRBD1. V gave up 0 bases and J gave up 9 bases; unmatched junction bases: 7. Germline lookup yields CDR1 DFQATT and CDR2 SNEGSKA (reference sequence). The CDR3 loop spans 13 amino acids. DNA of the CDR3: TGCAGTGCTAGAGATGGACAGGAGCTGCAAGCTTTCTTT. The encoded protein is CSARDGQELQAFF.

The rearrangement joins TRBV11-2 to TRBJ2-3; D gene ambiguous. This CDR3 is built from 13 residues. The V gene's germline CDR1 is SGHAT and CDR2 FQNNGV. V was shortened by 1 base and J by 6 bases, with 8 bases between the two germline ends. The CDR3 loop is CASSLAVQDTQYF. The CDR3 coding sequence is TGTGCCAGCAGCTTAGCGGTCCAGGATACGCAGTATTTT.

This clonotype was picked up many times. The chain couples TRBV6-2 or TRBV6-3 to TRBJ2-3, with 12 bases fitting TRBD2. The CDR3 totals 18 residues. Germline trimming cut 4 bases from V and 2 bases from J; bases unmatched to any gene: 10. Germline V gives CDR1 MNHEY, CDR2 SVGEGT. CDR3 region: CASSSLRLAGDLTDTQYF. CDR3 DNA sequence: TGTGCCAGCAGTTCTCTAAGACTAGCGGGGGATCTCACAGATACGCAGTATTTT.